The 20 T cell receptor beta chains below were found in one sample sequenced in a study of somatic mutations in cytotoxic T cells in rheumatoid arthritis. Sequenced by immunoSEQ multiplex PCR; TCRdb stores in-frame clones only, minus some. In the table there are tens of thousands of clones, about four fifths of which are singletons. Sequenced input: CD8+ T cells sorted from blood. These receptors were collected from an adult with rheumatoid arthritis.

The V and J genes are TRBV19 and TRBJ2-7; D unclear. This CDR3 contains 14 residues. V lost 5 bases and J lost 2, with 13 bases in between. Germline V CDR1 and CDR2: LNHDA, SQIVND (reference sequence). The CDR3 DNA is TGTGCCAGTAGTCCCTCGACTCAACCCTACGAGCAGTACTTC. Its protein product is CASSPSTQPYEQYF.

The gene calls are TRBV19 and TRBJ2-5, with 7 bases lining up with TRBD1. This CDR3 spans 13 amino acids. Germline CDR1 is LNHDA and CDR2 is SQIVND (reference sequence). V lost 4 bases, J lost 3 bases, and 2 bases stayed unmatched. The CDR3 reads CASSRDSEETQYF. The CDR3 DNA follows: TGTGCCAGTAGTAGGGACAGCGAAGAGACCCAGTACTTC. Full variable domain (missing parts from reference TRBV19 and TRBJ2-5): DGGITQSPKYLFRKEGQNVTLSCEQNLNHDAMYWYRQDPGQGLRLIYYSQIVNDFQKGDIAEGYSVSREKKESFPLTVTSAQKNPTAFYLCASSRDSEETQYFGPGTRLLVL.

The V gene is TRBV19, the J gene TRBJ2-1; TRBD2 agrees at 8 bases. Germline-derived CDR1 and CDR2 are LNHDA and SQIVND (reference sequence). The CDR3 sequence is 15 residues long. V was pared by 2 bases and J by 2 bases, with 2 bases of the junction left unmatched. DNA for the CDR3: TGTGCCAGTAGTATAAGCGGGGGTCCCTACAATGAGCAGTTCTTC. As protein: CASSISGGPYNEQFF.

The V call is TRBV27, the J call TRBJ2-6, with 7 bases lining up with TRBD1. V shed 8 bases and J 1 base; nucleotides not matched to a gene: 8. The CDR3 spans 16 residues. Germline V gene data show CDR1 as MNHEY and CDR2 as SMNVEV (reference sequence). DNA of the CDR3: TGTGCCAGCGGCCACAGGGGCTGGTCTGGGGCCAACGTCCTGACTTTC. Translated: CASGHRGWSGANVLTF.

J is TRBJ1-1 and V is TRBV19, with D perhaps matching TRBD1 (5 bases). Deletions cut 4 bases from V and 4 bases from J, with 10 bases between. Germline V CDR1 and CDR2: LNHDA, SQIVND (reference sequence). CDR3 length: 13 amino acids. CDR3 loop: CASSKQDRTEAFF. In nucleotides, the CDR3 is TGTGCCAGTAGTAAACAGGACCGCACTGAAGCTTTCTTT.

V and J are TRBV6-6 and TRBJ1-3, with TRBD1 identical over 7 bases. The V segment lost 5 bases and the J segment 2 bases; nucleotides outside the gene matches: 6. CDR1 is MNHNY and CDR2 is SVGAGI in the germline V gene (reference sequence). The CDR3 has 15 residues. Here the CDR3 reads CASSNPTGTGNTIYF. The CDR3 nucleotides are TGTGCCAGCAGTAACCCGACAGGGACTGGAAACACCATATATTTT.

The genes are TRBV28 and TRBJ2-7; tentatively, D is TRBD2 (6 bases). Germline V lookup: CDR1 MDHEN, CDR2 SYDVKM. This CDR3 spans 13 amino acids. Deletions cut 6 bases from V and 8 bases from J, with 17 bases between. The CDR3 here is CASRIGWGEKQYF. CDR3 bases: TGTGCCAGCAGAATCGGGTGGGGGGAGAAGCAGTACTTC.

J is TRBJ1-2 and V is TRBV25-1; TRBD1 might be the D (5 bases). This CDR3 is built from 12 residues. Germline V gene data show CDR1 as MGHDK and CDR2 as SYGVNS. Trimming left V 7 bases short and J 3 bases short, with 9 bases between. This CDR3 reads CASNGGYYGYTF. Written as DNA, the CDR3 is TGTGCCAGCAACGGGGGTTACTATGGCTACACCTTC.

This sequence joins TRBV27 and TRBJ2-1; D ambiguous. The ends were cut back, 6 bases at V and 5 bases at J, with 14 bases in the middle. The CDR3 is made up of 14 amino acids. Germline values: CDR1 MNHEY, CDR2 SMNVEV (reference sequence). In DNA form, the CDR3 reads TGTGCCAGCAGGGTGGGTTTACATGACAATGAGCAGTTCTTC. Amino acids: CASRVGLHDNEQFF.

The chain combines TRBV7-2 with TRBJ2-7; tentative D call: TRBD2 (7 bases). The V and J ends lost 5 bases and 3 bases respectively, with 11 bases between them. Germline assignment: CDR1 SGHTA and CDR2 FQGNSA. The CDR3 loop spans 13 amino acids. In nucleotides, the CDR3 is TGTGCCAGCAGCCCGGGGGGCGGCTACGAGCAGTACTTC. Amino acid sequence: CASSPGGGYEQYF. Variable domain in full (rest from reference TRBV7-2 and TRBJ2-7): GAGVSQSPSNKVTEKGKDVELRCDPISGHTALYWYRQSLGQGLEFLIYFQGNSAPDKSGLPSDRFSAERTGGSVSTLTIQRTQQEDSAVYLCASSPGGGYEQYFGPGTRLTVT.

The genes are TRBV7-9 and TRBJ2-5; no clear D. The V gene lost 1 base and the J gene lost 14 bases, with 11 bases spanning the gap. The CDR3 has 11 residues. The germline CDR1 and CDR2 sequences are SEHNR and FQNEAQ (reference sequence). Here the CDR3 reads CASSLGDPSYF. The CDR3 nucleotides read TGTGCCAGCAGCTTAGGAGACCCAAGTTACTTC.

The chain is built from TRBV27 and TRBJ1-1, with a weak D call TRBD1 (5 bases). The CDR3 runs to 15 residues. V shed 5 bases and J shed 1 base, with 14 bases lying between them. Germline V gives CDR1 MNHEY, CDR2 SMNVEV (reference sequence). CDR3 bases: TGTGCCAGCAGTCCGATTGGGGGTCGGAACACTGAAGCTTTCTTT. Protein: CASSPIGGRNTEAFF.

The CDR3 nucleotides are TGTGCCAGCAGTTTGGGTCCGGTCAATGAGCAGTTCTTC. Its translation is CASSLGPVNEQFF. This chain links TRBV6-5 with TRBJ2-1; no reliable D call. The CDR3 loop spans 13 amino acids. CDR1 and CDR2 from the germline V gene are MNHEY and SVGAGI. V shed 4 bases and J shed 6 bases, with 10 bases lying between them.

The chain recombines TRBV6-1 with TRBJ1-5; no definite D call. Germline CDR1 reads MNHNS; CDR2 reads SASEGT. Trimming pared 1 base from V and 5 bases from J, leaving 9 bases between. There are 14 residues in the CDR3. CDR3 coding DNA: TGTGCCAGCAGTGAAGGCGGTTTTTATCAGCCCCAGCATTTT. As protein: CASSEGGFYQPQHF.

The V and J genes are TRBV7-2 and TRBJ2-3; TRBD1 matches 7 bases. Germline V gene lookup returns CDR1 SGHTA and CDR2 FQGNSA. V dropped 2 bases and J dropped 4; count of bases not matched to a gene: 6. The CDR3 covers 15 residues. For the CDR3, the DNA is TGTGCCAGCAGCTTAAGGGGGCAAGTCTCAGATACGCAGTATTTT. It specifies CASSLRGQVSDTQYF.

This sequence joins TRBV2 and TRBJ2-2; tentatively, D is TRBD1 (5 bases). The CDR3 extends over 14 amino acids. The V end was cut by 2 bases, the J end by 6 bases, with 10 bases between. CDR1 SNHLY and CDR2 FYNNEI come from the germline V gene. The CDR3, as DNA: TGTGCCAGCAGTGAACCAGGGATCGCCGGGGAGCTGTTTTTT. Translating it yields CASSEPGIAGELFF.

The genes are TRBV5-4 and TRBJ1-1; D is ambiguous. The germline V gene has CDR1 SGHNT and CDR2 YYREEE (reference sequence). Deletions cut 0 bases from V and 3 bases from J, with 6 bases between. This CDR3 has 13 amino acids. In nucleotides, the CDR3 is TGTGCCAGCAGCTTGGGACCTTACACTGAAGCTTTCTTT. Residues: CASSLGPYTEAFF.

In DNA form, the CDR3 reads TGCAGCGTTGAAGAAGCGGGGGCCCTCCACTTT. It translates to CSVEEAGALHF. The chain is built from TRBV29-1 and TRBJ1-6; tentatively, D is TRBD1 (5 bases). The length of the CDR3 is 11 residues. Germline V gene sequence: CDR1 SQVTM, CDR2 ANQGSEA. The germline V and J ends were trimmed by 0 bases and 14 bases, with 8 bases remaining between them.

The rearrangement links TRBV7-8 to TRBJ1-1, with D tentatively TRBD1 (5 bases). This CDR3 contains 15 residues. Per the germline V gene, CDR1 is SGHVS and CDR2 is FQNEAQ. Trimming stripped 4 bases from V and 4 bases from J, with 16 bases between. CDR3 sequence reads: CASSSEPGLSTEAFF. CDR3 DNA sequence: TGTGCCAGCAGCTCGGAACCAGGGTTAAGCACTGAAGCTTTCTTT.

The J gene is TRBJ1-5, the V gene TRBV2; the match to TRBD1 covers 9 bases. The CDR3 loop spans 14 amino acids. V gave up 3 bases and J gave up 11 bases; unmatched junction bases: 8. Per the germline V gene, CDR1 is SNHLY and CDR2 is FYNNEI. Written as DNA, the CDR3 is TGTGCCAGCAGTGACGGGGACAGGGCGGAGGCCCAGCATTTT. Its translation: CASSDGDRAEAQHF.